This T cell receptor beta chain is from a study of T cell responses to AZD1222 COVID-19 vaccine. Study summary: Second-dose schedules of about 4 or about 12 weeks were combined. General study points: Following two doses of AZD1222, Spike-specific TCR breadth and depth rose. In the spike-specific TCR repertoire, nearly half reportedly target unmutated variant regions. Possibly, clonal diversity was underestimated; donors were largely white British and included more females.

The CDR3 has 14 amino acids. The V gene lost 6 bases and the J gene lost 3 bases, with 11 bases spanning the gap. CDR1 is KGHSH, CDR2 LQKENI, per germline. Data came from immunoSEQ multiplex PCR; TCRdb stores just in-frame clones and leaves some out. Of about 150,000 clones in the sample, about 93% were seen once. With respect to this clone: The target antigen is unknown.

This clonotype originated in an adult in good health. This material consisted of peripheral blood, taken on day 0 of AZD1222 vaccination. This rearrangement joins TRBV18 to TRBJ1-4; maybe TRBD1 (5 bases). Written as DNA, the CDR3 is TGTGCCAGCTCCGGGACCGCATCTAATGAAAAACTGTTTTTT. Translated, it gives CASSGTASNEKLFF.